This T cell receptor (beta chain) originates from a study of vaccination effects on CD4 cells after COVID-19. For the study at large: The participants, recipients of two vaccine doses, got either BNT162b2 or mRNA-1273. With approximately 9.2 ug/ml peptides and about 9.7 IU/ml IL-2, a few million PBMC per well were cultured. Whole-study findings and limits: Of the vaccine-induced clones from healthy vaccinees, merely 1 of 255 recognized common cold coronaviruses as well.

Trimming took off 8 bases at V and 8 bases at J, with 12 bases between the two ends. The CDR3 spans 11 residues. Notes on this clone: Its antigen is unknown.

Only in-frame clones appear in the TCRdb table, and some are missing; sequencing was by immunoSEQ multiplex PCR. The sample has 50,000 or so clones, 65% to 80% seen once. Investigators separated out CD4+ T cells once 9 to 11 days of culture had passed. The study found no prior SARS-CoV-2 infection in the vaccine recipients, who tested negative for nucleocapsid antibodies. The TCR comes from a human donor who received a COVID-19 vaccine. This chain connects TRBV12-3 or TRBV12-4 to TRBJ1-2; D unresolved. The source was CD4+ T cells from PBMCs cultured without peptide, collected before COVID-19 vaccination. In nucleotides, the CDR3 is TGTGCCAGCGCAACCGCCGGGGGCTACACCTTC. It encodes CASATAGGYTF.